The rows below give T cell receptor beta chains drawn from one sample of a study of neurological immune-mediated disorders. TCRdb reanalysed the 5' RACE reads using MiXCR and keeps one entry per CDR3 protein. The sample contains roughly 56,000 distinct CDR3 sequences, roughly 3.5% of which appear only once. The material sequenced was PBMCs. The source is a woman in her fifties or sixties with multiple sclerosis. Each CDR3 is given with its conserved first and last residue. The D gene is left open where the match is weak. Where a row states a size, it is once, few, many or the class of an expanded clone; other rows omit it.

DNA: TGCGCCAGCAGCTTGGGGGCAGGGGGGTTAGGTGAGCAGTTCTTC
CDR3: CASSLGAGGLGEQFF
length: 15
V: TRBV5-1
size: many
J: TRBJ2-1
D: NA

DNA: TGCAGGAGCTCCAGGGTTGGGGCGGGCTATGGCTACACCTTC
CDR3: CRSSRVGAGYGYTF
length: 14
V: TRBV20-1
size: many
J: TRBJ1-2
D: NA

DNA: TGTGCCAGCAGCTTAGCTCGGGGGCCCGAAAACATTCAGTACTTC
CDR3: CASSLARGPENIQYF
length: 15
V: TRBV7-2
size: many
J: TRBJ2-4
D: NA

DNA: TGTGCCAGCAGTTACACCGGAGACACAGATACGCAGTATTTT
CDR3: CASSYTGDTDTQYF
length: 14
V: TRBV6-6
size: many
J: TRBJ2-3
D: NA

DNA: TGCGCCAGCAGCCCCGGACAGAACTATGGCTACACCTTC
CDR3: CASSPGQNYGYTF
length: 13
V: TRBV5-1
size: many
J: TRBJ1-2
D: NA

DNA: TGTGCCAGCAGGGACCTGGGGGGAACGGAAAACATTCAGTACTTC
CDR3: CASRDLGGTENIQYF
length: 15
V: TRBV6-5
size: NA
J: TRBJ2-4
D: NA

DNA: TGTGCCAGCAGCTCACTAGACATTCAGTACTTC
CDR3: CASSSLDIQYF
length: 11
V: TRBV7-8
size: many
J: TRBJ2-4
D: NA

DNA: TGTGCCAGCAGTTTACCCGGGTTCGAGCAGTACTTC
CDR3: CASSLPGFEQYF
length: 12
V: TRBV28
size: many
J: TRBJ2-7
D: NA

DNA: TGTGCCAGCAGCCCGGGACAGACACCGAACACTGAAGCTTTCTTT
CDR3: CASSPGQTPNTEAFF
length: 15
V: TRBV27
size: many
J: TRBJ1-1
D: TRBD1

DNA: TGTGCCAGCTCACCACTTACCGGGGGGGGTGAGCAGTTCTTC
CDR3: CASSPLTGGGEQFF
length: 14
V: TRBV18
size: many
J: TRBJ2-1
D: TRBD2